The next 14 T cell receptor beta chains were all read from a single sample in a study of beta chain features in type 1 diabetes. These TCRs are of unknown antigen specificity. What was sequenced were expressed TCRB transcripts, since all of the isolated RNA had been reverse transcribed. Generated by immunoSEQ multiplex PCR, the TCRdb table keeps only in-frame clones and is missing some. The data hold more than 550,000 clones, with 11% to 15% observed a single time. The study's findings and limits: Shortening that was moderate but significant affected the TCRB CDR3s of Type 1 diabetes patients in all four CD4+ subsets.

Sequences were obtained from naive CD4+ T cells from blood. The receptors were gathered from a man aged 18 to 30 with type 1 diabetes.

The table lists this clone with a few counts. The gene calls are TRBV6-6 and TRBJ1-5; 8 bases are a match to TRBD1. This CDR3 has 15 residues. After removal of 6 bases from V and 5 bases from J, the junction contained 9 bases not matched to a gene. From germline, CDR1 is MNHNY and CDR2 SVGAGI (reference sequence). The CDR3 DNA reads TGTGCCAGCAGACCCGGGACAGGTTATGATCAGCCCCAGCATTTT. Translating it yields CASRPGTGYDQPQHF.

This clone showed up just a few times. The CDR3 spells CASRQGSTSTDTQYF. The CDR3 nucleotides are TGTGCCAGCAGGCAAGGATCAACTAGCACAGATACGCAGTATTTT. The chain couples TRBV7-3 to TRBJ2-3; unclear D gene. The CDR3 loop spans 15 amino acids. Trimming took off 6 bases at V and 0 bases at J, with 13 bases between the two ends. Germline values: CDR1 SGHTA, CDR2 FQGTGA.

The rearrangement uses TRBV18 and TRBJ2-5; D ambiguous. Between the trimmed V and J ends, which lost 8 bases and 2 bases, there was a span of 12 bases. There are 13 residues in the CDR3. Germline CDR1 KGHSH, CDR2 LQKENI. Here the CDR3 reads CASTPTRQETQYF. CDR3 sequence (DNA): TGTGCCAGCACCCCGACACGGCAAGAGACCCAGTACTTC.

This chain uses TRBV9 with TRBJ2-1; D tentatively fits TRBD1 or TRBD2 (6 bases each). Trimming cost V 4 bases and J 5 bases, with 16 bases left between them. CDR3 length equals 15 residues. CDR1 is SGDLS and CDR2 is YYNGEE in the germline V gene. This chain's CDR3 is CASSPGRGGDNEQFF. CDR3 DNA: TGTGCCAGCAGCCCAGGCAGGGGCGGGGACAATGAGCAGTTCTTC. The variable domain in full, with the rest retrieved from reference TRBV9 and TRBJ2-1, is DSGVTQTPKHLITATGQRVTLRCSPRSGDLSVYWYQQSLDQGLQFLIQYYNGEERAKGNILERFSAQQFPDLHSELNLSSLELGDSALYFCASSPGRGGDNEQFFGPGTRLTVL.

The J gene is TRBJ1-1, the V gene TRBV14, with TRBD1 as a possible D gene (5 bases). Germline V CDR1 and CDR2: SGHDN, FVKESK. V lost 0 bases, J lost 12 bases, and 14 bases lay in between. This CDR3 has 13 residues. In DNA form, the CDR3 reads TGTGCCAGCAGCCAAGATCGGAAAGGGGAGCCTTTCTTT. It translates to CASSQDRKGEPFF.

This clone was found a few times. The chain has TRBV7-9 and TRBJ2-2; D might be TRBD1 or TRBD2, each matching 5 bases. V lost 1 base, J lost 5 bases, and 11 bases lay in between. Germline V gene sequence: CDR1 SEHNR, CDR2 FQNEAQ (reference sequence). CDR3 size: 15 residues. The CDR3 nucleotides read TGTGCCAGCAGCTTAGAGCGGAAGGGGACCGGGGAGCTGTTTTTT. This translates into CASSLERKGTGELFF.

The rearrangement uses TRBV6-5 and TRBJ1-6; possibly TRBD1 for D (6 bases). The CDR3 runs 15 residues. Germline CDR1 and CDR2: MNHEY and SVGAGI. V dropped 0 bases and J dropped 5 bases, with 8 bases sitting between them. The CDR3 spells CASSYSGTNNSPLHF. DNA of the CDR3: TGTGCCAGCAGTTACTCCGGGACAAATAATTCACCCCTCCACTTT.

The V and J genes are TRBV28 and TRBJ2-1; 9 nucleotides line up with TRBD2. Looked up from germline, CDR1 is MDHEN and CDR2 is SYDVKM. The CDR3 totals 15 residues. After removal of 5 bases from V and 5 bases from J, the junction contained 7 bases not matched to a gene. The CDR3 protein is CASSGRAGGNNEQFF. The DNA of the CDR3 is TGTGCCAGCAGTGGGAGAGCGGGGGGCAACAATGAGCAGTTCTTC.

The chain combines TRBV29-1 with TRBJ1-4; D not certain. The CDR3 is 14 residues long. V shed 7 bases and J shed 0 bases, with 12 bases lying between them. Germline loops: CDR1 SQVTM, CDR2 ANQGSEA. The CDR3 bases are TGCAGCGGTGGTGCGAGCGCAACTAATGAAAAACTGTTTTTT. Its translation is CSGGASATNEKLFF.

The chain has TRBV4-3 and TRBJ1-6; the D gene is possibly TRBD1 (6 bases). The CDR3 has 15 residues. Germline V gives CDR1 LGHNA, CDR2 YSLEER. V gave up 2 bases and J gave up 9 bases, with 14 bases separating them. The chain's CDR3 is CASSQLDGGASPLHF. The CDR3 region has the DNA TGCGCCAGCAGCCAACTGGACGGGGGCGCTTCACCCCTCCACTTT.

The chain carries TRBV30 and TRBJ1-1; D remains unclear. Per germline, CDR1 GTSNPN and CDR2 SVGIG (reference sequence). V dropped 6 bases and J dropped 8 bases, with 13 bases sitting between them. The CDR3 runs to 11 residues. CDR3 protein: CACSRIGEAFF. The CDR3 DNA sequence: TGTGCCTGTTCGAGGATCGGGGAAGCTTTCTTT. Full variable domain (remainder filled in from reference TRBV30 and TRBJ1-1): SQTIHQWPATLVQPVGSPLSLECTVEGTSNPNLYWYRQAAGRGLQLLFYSVGIGQISSEVPQNLSASRPQDRQFILSSKKLLLSDSGFYLCACSRIGEAFFGQGTRLTVV.

The chain recombines TRBV5-6 with TRBJ2-1; the match to TRBD2 covers 10 bases. Germline loops: CDR1 SGHDT, CDR2 YYEEEE. Unmatched junction bases numbered 2, after V lost 3 bases and J lost 14 bases. This CDR3 spans 11 amino acids. The CDR3 nucleotides are TGTGCCAGCAGCTCTCTAGCGGGAGAGTTCTTC. Translation: CASSSLAGEFF.

V usage is TRBV2 and J usage is TRBJ1-6; D might be TRBD1 (6 bases). CDR1 and CDR2 (germline): SNHLY, FYNNEI. Trimming cost V 4 bases and J 14 bases, with 21 bases left between them. The length of the CDR3 is 15 residues. This chain's CDR3 is CASSAGGGRNGALHF. The DNA for the CDR3 is TGTGCCAGCAGTGCTGGGGGCGGGCGAAATGGGGCCCTCCACTTT. Full variable domain (outside the CDR3, taken from reference TRBV2 and TRBJ1-6): EPEVTQTPSHQVTQMGQEVILRCVPISNHLYFYWYRQILGQKVEFLVSFYNNEISEKSEIFDDQFSVERPDGSNFTLKIRSTKLEDSAMYFCASSAGGGRNGALHFGNGTRLTVT.

This clone was seen a few times. The CDR3 loop is CASASGENTEAFF. The CDR3 nucleotides read TGTGCCAGCGCATCAGGGGAGAACACTGAAGCTTTCTTT. V gene TRBV18 combines with J gene TRBJ1-1, with D possibly TRBD1 on 6 matching bases. V was cut by 8 bases and J by 1 base, with 11 bases left in between. Germline CDR1 and CDR2: KGHSH and LQKENI. This CDR3 spans 13 amino acids.